This is a list of T cell receptor beta chains from one sample in a study of memory CD4+ T cells and cytomegalovirus serostatus. The protocol was immunoSEQ multiplex PCR, while the TCRdb copy is restricted to in-frame clones and leaves out a portion. This sample has about 56,000 clones, with 70% to 80% found just once. Sequenced material: memory CD4+ T cells from blood. The receptors come from an adult in good health and CMV-seropositive. Each CDR3 is given with its conserved first and last residue. Fields, in order: clone size, J gene, D gene, V gene, CDR3 DNA, CDR3 protein. The D gene is left open where the match is weak. Expanded clones are given a class, and other clones once, few, many or no size at all.

-,TRBJ2-7,TRBD2,TRBV18,TGTGCCAGCTCCCAAAGCGGGGGGACCTACGAGCAGTACTTC,CASSQSGGTYEQYF
-,TRBJ1-1,-,TRBV18,TGTGCCAGCTCACCAGTGGTGGGGACTGAAGCTTTCTTT,CASSPVVGTEAFF
-,TRBJ2-3,-,TRBV13,TGTGCCAGCAACACGCAGAGCGGGAGCACAGATACGCAGTATTTT,CASNTQSGSTDTQYF
-,TRBJ2-5,-,TRBV7-2,TGTGCCAGCAGCTTAGAGGGGGGGTGGAAGACCCAGTACTTC,CASSLEGGWKTQYF
-,TRBJ1-2,-,TRBV28,TGTGCCAGCAGTTTACCGGGCAGGGTTCACTATGGCTACACCTTC,CASSLPGRVHYGYTF
once,TRBJ1-4,-,TRBV28,TGTGCCAGCAGGGGACTCGAAAAACTGTTTTTT,CASRGLEKLFF
few,TRBJ2-7,TRBD1,TRBV6-5,TGTGCCAGCAGTTACAGGGGGCTCTCCTACGAGCAGTACTTC,CASSYRGLSYEQYF
few,TRBJ2-2,TRBD1,TRBV5-4,TGTGCCAGCAGCCCTGACAGGGGGACGAACACCGGGGAGCTGTTTTTT,CASSPDRGTNTGELFF
few,TRBJ2-7,TRBD1,TRBV6-1,TGTGCCAGCAGTGGGACAGGGCGGTCAGGCGAGCAGTACTTC,CASSGTGRSGEQYF
-,TRBJ2-5,-,TRBV27,TGTGCCAGCAGTCCTGGGCCAGGGGAGACCCAGTACTTC,CASSPGPGETQYF
-,TRBJ2-3,-,TRBV2,TGTGCCAGCAGTAAGCGGAGGGACACAGATACGCAGTATTTT,CASSKRRDTDTQYF
-,TRBJ2-2,TRBD1,TRBV19,TGTGCCAGTAGGATGACAGGGGTTGGCGGGGAGCTGTTTTTT,CASRMTGVGGELFF
medium-sized,TRBJ2-3,-,TRBV6-1,TGTGCCAGCAGTGACTCTGTTAGGGGAACGCAGTATTTT,CASSDSVRGTQYF
-,TRBJ2-5,-,TRBV5-4,TGTGCCACCACGGAGGGACAGATCCAAGAGACCCAGTACTTC,CATTEGQIQETQYF
-,TRBJ1-5,-,TRBV27,TGTGCCAGCAGGCAACAGGGAATGGGGCAGCCCCAGCATTTT,CASRQQGMGQPQHF
-,TRBJ2-6,-,TRBV29-1,TGCAGCGTTGGCAGGGGAACTGGGGCCAACGTCCTGACTTTC,CSVGRGTGANVLTF
once,TRBJ2-1,-,TRBV7-9,TGTGCCAGCAGCTTAGGGCTAGCTCACAATGAGCAGTTCTTC,CASSLGLAHNEQFF
-,TRBJ1-1,-,TRBV27,TGTGCCAGCAGTTTATCGAACCCTCTTGTCGGGAACACTGAAGCTTTCTTT,CASSLSNPLVGNTEAFF
-,TRBJ2-1,TRBD2,TRBV11-2,TGTGCCAGCAGATTAGCGGGAGGAACATACAATGAGCAGTTCTTC,CASRLAGGTYNEQFF
once,TRBJ2-2,-,TRBV9,TGTGCCAGCAGCGTAGCTACGTTAGGGGAGCTGTTTTTT,CASSVATLGELFF
-,TRBJ2-1,-,TRBV4-1,TGCGCCAGCAGCCAAGCGGGGGTTTACAATGAGCAGTTCTTC,CASSQAGVYNEQFF
once,TRBJ2-4,-,TRBV5-4,TGTGCCAGCAGCTTGTTCGGAAACATTCAGTACTTC,CASSLFGNIQYF
-,TRBJ2-5,-,TRBV9,TGTGCCAGCAGCGTAGGGATCGGGAACAGGGAGACCCAGTACTTC,CASSVGIGNRETQYF
-,TRBJ1-3,-,TRBV7-9,TGTGCCAGCAGCTTGCCTGGAAACACCATATATTTT,CASSLPGNTIYF
-,TRBJ2-7,-,TRBV5-8,TGTGCCAGCAGCTGGACCTACGAGCAGTACTTC,CASSWTYEQYF
-,TRBJ2-7,-,TRBV28,TGTGCCAGCAGTTTCGGAGACGACTCCTACGAGCAGTACTTC,CASSFGDDSYEQYF
-,TRBJ2-7,-,TRBV30,TGTGCCGGTTATATTTCAGGGCCGTACTTC,CAGYISGPYF
few,TRBJ1-1,-,TRBV30,TGTGCCTGGAGTAACCGGGGACTGAACACTGAAGCTTTCTTT,CAWSNRGLNTEAFF
-,TRBJ2-7,TRBD1,TRBV4-3,TGCGCCAGCAGCCCTGGGACAGGGACACTTTTCCAGCAGTACTTC,CASSPGTGTLFQQYF
-,TRBJ2-1,-,TRBV2,TGTGCCAGCAGAAGGGCCGTCGAAGCGCAGTTCTTC,CASRRAVEAQFF
-,TRBJ1-1,-,TRBV10-1,TGCGCCAGCAGTGAGCGACATCCGGGACGAATGAACACTGAAGCTTTCTTT,CASSERHPGRMNTEAFF
-,TRBJ1-4,TRBD1,TRBV7-2,TGTGCCAGCAGACGGACAGGGGGCCAGGGGGAAAAACTGTTTTTT,CASRRTGGQGEKLFF
-,TRBJ1-5,-,TRBV6-1,TGTGCCAGCGGCGAGGGGTACCAGCCCCAGCATTTT,CASGEGYQPQHF
-,TRBJ2-1,-,TRBV11-2,TGTGCCAGCAGCCTCGGGGCCCCTATGGTGAATGAGCAGTTCTTC,CASSLGAPMVNEQFF
once,TRBJ2-3,-,TRBV2,TGTGCCAGCGTTTCGGGGCCCAGCACAGATACGCAGTATTTT,CASVSGPSTDTQYF